This T cell receptor (beta chain) was profiled in a study of T cell responses to AZD1222 COVID-19 vaccine. Assay: immunoSEQ multiplex PCR; the TCRdb copy retains only in-frame clones and omits some. Here the sample spans about 150,000 clones, approximately 95% being singletons. Broader study findings: Only a handful of AZD1222 recipients, roughly six in all, had baseline seropositivity. Repertoire sampling occurred only after the peak T cell response.

Timing groups of about 4 and about 12 weeks for second doses were pooled. Unmatched junction bases numbered 9, after V lost 5 bases and J lost 5 bases. Germline V lookup: CDR1 SGHNT, CDR2 YENEEA. This CDR3 is 17 amino acids long. With regard to this clone: Its cognate antigen is unknown.

Sequences were derived from peripheral blood, sampled 28 days after the second AZD1222 dose. This TCR derives from an adult who received the AZD1222 COVID-19 vaccine. The V call is TRBV11-3, the J call TRBJ2-2; TRBD1 aligns across 12 bases. The CDR3 DNA is TGTGCCAGCAGCCAACCCGGGACAGGGGGCCGGACCGGGGAGCTGTTTTTT. Its translation is CASSQPGTGGRTGELFF.